This is a list of T cell receptor beta chains from one sample in a study of T cells in Graves' hyperthyroidism and ophthalmopathy. MiXCR, applied by TCRdb to the multiplex PCR reads, yields one record per CDR3 protein. Among about 250,000 distinct CDR3 sequences listed, over 20% were seen once. The sample taken for sequencing was blood. The receptors originated from a middle-aged woman with Graves' ophthalmopathy. CDR3s include the opening cysteine and the closing phenylalanine or tryptophan. A D gene is named only where the DNA matches it firmly. Size is stated for part of the rows, as once, few or many counts, or as a class when the clone is expanded.

d_gene	v_gene	abundance	j_gene	CDR3nt	CDR3aa
-	TRBV11-2	many	TRBJ2-7	TGTGCCAGCAGCTTAGATGCGGGGAGGATCAACGAGCAGTACTTC	CASSLDAGRINEQYF
TRBD1	TRBV20-1	many	TRBJ1-3	TGCAGTGCTACCTTGGGACAGGGCGGAAACACCATATATTTT	CSATLGQGGNTIYF
TRBD2	TRBV28	many	TRBJ2-7	TGTGCCAGCAGTCCGCTAGCGGGATCCCACCACGAGCAGTACTTC	CASSPLAGSHHEQYF
TRBD2	TRBV28	-	TRBJ2-5	TGTGCCAGCAGTCCCCTAGCGGGAGGGCCTCAAGAGACCCAGTACTTC	CASSPLAGGPQETQYF
-	TRBV12-3/TRBV12-4	many	TRBJ2-5	TGTGCCAGCAGCTTCGGGACATCCAAAGAGACCCAGTACTTC	CASSFGTSKETQYF
TRBD1	TRBV10-3	many	TRBJ2-7	TGTGCCATCAGCCGCGACAGGGAGAGGCAGTACTTC	CAISRDRERQYF
-	TRBV28	many	TRBJ1-2	TGTGCCAGCAGCAGGACAGTTGCTAACTATGGCTACACCTTC	CASSRTVANYGYTF
TRBD1	TRBV12-3/TRBV12-4	few	TRBJ2-7	TGTGCCAGCAGTTCGGCAGGGGGCTCGGAGCAGTACTTC	CASSSAGGSEQYF
TRBD1	TRBV12-3/TRBV12-4	-	TRBJ2-1	TGTGCCAGCAGTTTCGGGACAGGGGTGTCGGAGCAGTTCTTC	CASSFGTGVSEQFF
-	TRBV14	-	TRBJ1-2	TGTGCCAGCAGCCTTCCGGGCGTCAACTATGGCTACACCTTC	CASSLPGVNYGYTF
TRBD2	TRBV5-1	many	TRBJ2-7	TGCGCCAGCAGCTTGGCTGGGACTAGCGGGACATGGCTCCCCTACGAGCAGTACTTC	CASSLAGTSGTWLPYEQYF
-	TRBV6-6	many	TRBJ1-1	TGTGCCAGCAGACTCGGGGGGGGACTTGAAGCTTTCTTT	CASRLGGGLEAFF
-	TRBV12-3/TRBV12-4	many	TRBJ2-2	TGTGCCAGCACCCCGGACAGCGGGGAGCTGTTTTTT	CASTPDSGELFF
TRBD2	TRBV28	once	TRBJ2-2	TGTGCCAGCAGTCTGGGGGGGAATTTCGGCGGGGAGCTGTTTTTT	CASSLGGNFGGELFF
-	TRBV2	many	TRBJ2-7	TGTGCCAGCAGTCCCTACGGCAGGCCCCACGAGCAGTACTTC	CASSPYGRPHEQYF
TRBD1	TRBV2	-	TRBJ2-5	TGTGCCAGCAGCGCGGGACAGGCTGGGGGGGAGACCCAGTACTTC	CASSAGQAGGETQYF
-	TRBV20-1	few	TRBJ2-5	TGCAGTGTCCCGGGAGTCGGGAAGACCCAGTACTTC	CSVPGVGKTQYF
-	TRBV6-1	many	TRBJ2-5	TGTGCCAGCAGTGAAGCTCTAGCACCTGAAGAGACCCAGTACTTC	CASSEALAPEETQYF